This T cell receptor (beta chain) comes out of a study of blood T cells in healthy people across ages. V trimming: 4 bases; J trimming: 13 bases; junction bases outside the gene matches: 11. Germline V lookup: CDR1 SGHTA, CDR2 FQGNSA. There are 14 residues in the CDR3. A second PCR, run for about 6 to 11 cycles, used a sample-barcoded 5' primer plus a J-beta primer mix. MiXCR was run by TCRdb on the 5' RACE reads, yielding one entry per CDR3 protein. The sample has 630,000 or so distinct CDR3 sequences, approximately 30% seen once. The chain is built from TRBV7-2 and TRBJ2-4; TRBD1 matches 9 bases. Source material: blood. This receptor was obtained from an elderly woman in good health. This chain's CDR3 is CASSYGQGRQGQYF. The DNA for the CDR3 is TGTGCCAGCAGCTACGGACAGGGGAGGCAGGGCCAGTACTTC.